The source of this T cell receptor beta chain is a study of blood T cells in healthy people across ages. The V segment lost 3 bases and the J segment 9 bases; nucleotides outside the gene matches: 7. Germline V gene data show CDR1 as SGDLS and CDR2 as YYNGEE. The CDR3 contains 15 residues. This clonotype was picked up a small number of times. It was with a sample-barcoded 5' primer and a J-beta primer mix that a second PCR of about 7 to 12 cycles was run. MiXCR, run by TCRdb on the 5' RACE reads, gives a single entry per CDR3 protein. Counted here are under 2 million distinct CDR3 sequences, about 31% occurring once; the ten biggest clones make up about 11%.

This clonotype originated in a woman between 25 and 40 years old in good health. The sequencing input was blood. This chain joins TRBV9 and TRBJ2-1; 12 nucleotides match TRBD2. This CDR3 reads CASSARLAGDSEQFF. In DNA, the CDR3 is TGTGCCAGCAGCGCCCGACTAGCGGGAGATAGTGAGCAGTTCTTC. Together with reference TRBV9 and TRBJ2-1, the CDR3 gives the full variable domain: DSGVTQTPKHLITATGQRVTLRCSPRSGDLSVYWYQQSLDQGLQFLIQYYNGEERAKGNILERFSAQQFPDLHSELNLSSLELGDSALYFCASSARLAGDSEQFFGPGTRLTVL.